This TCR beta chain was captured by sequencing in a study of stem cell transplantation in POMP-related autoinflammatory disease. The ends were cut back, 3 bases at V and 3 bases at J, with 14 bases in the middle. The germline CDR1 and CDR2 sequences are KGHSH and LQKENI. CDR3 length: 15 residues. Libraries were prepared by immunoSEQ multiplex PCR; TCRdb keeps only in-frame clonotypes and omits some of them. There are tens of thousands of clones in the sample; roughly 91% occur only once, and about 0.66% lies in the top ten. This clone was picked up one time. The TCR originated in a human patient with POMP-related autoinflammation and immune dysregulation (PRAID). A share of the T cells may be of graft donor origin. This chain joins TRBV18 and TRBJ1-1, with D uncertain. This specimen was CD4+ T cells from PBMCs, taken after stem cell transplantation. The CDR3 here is CASSPLLGRDTEAFF. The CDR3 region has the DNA TGTGCCAGCTCACCTCTATTAGGGCGGGACACTGAAGCTTTCTTT.